The rows below give T cell receptor beta chains drawn from one sample of a study of blood T cell repertoires in COVID-19. The method was immunoSEQ multiplex PCR; TCRdb's version includes in-frame clones alone and lacks a portion of them. The sample includes 250,000 or so clones, 84% seen only once; the top ten take around 4.2%. The sequencing sample was made of peripheral blood. The receptors here all came from a man between 60 and 70 years old with acute or convalescent COVID-19. Both conserved end residues are part of each CDR3. The D gene is left open where the match is weak. Some rows have no size entry. The others give once, few or many, or a class for an expanded clone.

cdr3_nt cdr3_aa j_call v_call d_call clone_size
TGTGCCAGCAGCCTTTGGGACAGGGCTAACACCGGGGAGCTGTTTTTT CASSLWDRANTGELFF TRBJ2-2 TRBV5-4 TRBD1 NA
TGCGCCAGCAGCCCCCTGTCTAGCGGGGGACTTTACAATGAGCAGTTCTTC CASSPLSSGGLYNEQFF TRBJ2-1 TRBV4-1 TRBD2 few
TGTGCCAGCAGCCCGACAGGGGGGAGAGAGACCCAGTACTTC CASSPTGGRETQYF TRBJ2-5 TRBV7-8 TRBD1 NA
TGTGCCAGCAGTTCGGGACAGGTTGGTTTCTACGAGCAGTACTTC CASSSGQVGFYEQYF TRBJ2-7 TRBV2 TRBD1 once
TGTGCCAGGGTAACAGGTTTCGGGGGCTACACCTTC CARVTGFGGYTF TRBJ1-2 TRBV7-3 NA once
TGTGCTAGCAGCTTAGAGGCAGGGATCGAGACCCAGTACTTC CASSLEAGIETQYF TRBJ2-5 TRBV7-7 NA NA
TGCGCCAGCAGCTTGACAGGGATGGCTAATGAAAAACTGTTTTTT CASSLTGMANEKLFF TRBJ1-4 TRBV5-1 NA NA
TGTGCCAGCGGCTTGCTTCTAAGCGGCACTGAAGCTTTCTTT CASGLLLSGTEAFF TRBJ1-1 TRBV7-9 NA NA
TGTGCCACCAGTGATCCGAAGACAGGGGACAATGAGCAGTTCTTC CATSDPKTGDNEQFF TRBJ2-1 TRBV24-1 TRBD1 once
TGTGCCAGCAGCCAAGAAGATGAAGCGGGAGGTCGTCCCTACAATGAGCAGTTCTTC CASSQEDEAGGRPYNEQFF TRBJ2-1 TRBV4-2 TRBD2 few
TGTGCCAGTAGTGGCACAGGGGAACTCGACTACGAGCAGTACTTC CASSGTGELDYEQYF TRBJ2-7 TRBV19 TRBD1 NA
TGTGCCAGCAGTACCCGCCGGACAGGGCGAACAGATACGCAGTATTTT CASSTRRTGRTDTQYF TRBJ2-3 TRBV6-2/TRBV6-3 TRBD1 once
TGTGCCATCAGTGACTCTATAGCGGGAGGGAAGTTCTTC CAISDSIAGGKFF TRBJ2-1 TRBV10-3 TRBD2 NA
TGTGCCAGCAGCCAAGGGGACAGGGGGCTGACTGAAGCTTTCTTT CASSQGDRGLTEAFF TRBJ1-1 TRBV4-2 TRBD1 once
TGTGCCAGCAGTTACTCCGCCGGGACTACAACCTACGAGCAGTACTTC CASSYSAGTTTYEQYF TRBJ2-7 TRBV6-5 TRBD2 NA
TGTGCCAGCAGCGTAAGCGGGGGGGCGGGGTACAATGAGCAGTTCTTC CASSVSGGAGYNEQFF TRBJ2-1 TRBV9 TRBD2 NA
TGTGCCAGCAGCGCGGGACAAGAAAACATTCAGTACTTC CASSAGQENIQYF TRBJ2-4 TRBV9 NA NA
TGTGCCGCCGGTCCCGGGACAGCCAACTCTGGGGCCAACGTCCTGACTTTC CAAGPGTANSGANVLTF TRBJ2-6 TRBV28 TRBD1 NA
TGTGCCAGCAGCGGATCTACCAATGAAAAACTGTTTTTT CASSGSTNEKLFF TRBJ1-4 TRBV9 NA few
TGTGCCAGCAGTTTGGGGACAGGGCAAACCTACGAGCAGTACTTC CASSLGTGQTYEQYF TRBJ2-7 TRBV28 TRBD1 NA
TGTGCCAGCAGCTTTCCTAGGGGGCATGCTGAAGCTTTCTTT CASSFPRGHAEAFF TRBJ1-1 TRBV5-6 TRBD1 NA
TGTGCCAGCAGTGACCAGTCGCCAGGGCTTTCACCCCTCCACTTT CASSDQSPGLSPLHF TRBJ1-6 TRBV2 NA NA
TGTGCCAGCAGCCTCTTCCGTTGGGGGGCAGATACGCAGTATTTT CASSLFRWGADTQYF TRBJ2-3 TRBV9 NA NA
TGTGCCAGCAGCGCGGACAGAGTTTATAGCAATCAGCCCCAGCATTTT CASSADRVYSNQPQHF TRBJ1-5 TRBV7-2 NA NA
TGTGCCACCAGCGCCCCGGGACAGGGGACTGCTAATGAAAAACTGTTTTTT CATSAPGQGTANEKLFF TRBJ1-4 TRBV15 TRBD1 NA
TGTGCCATCAGTGAGTCTGGGGGGGATACGCAGTATTTT CAISESGGDTQYF TRBJ2-3 TRBV10-3 NA NA
TGTGCCAGCAGCAGGAGGGAGGTCAACGGGGAGCTGTTTTTT CASSRREVNGELFF TRBJ2-2 TRBV3-1/TRBV3-2 NA NA
TGTGCCAGCAGCTTGACTAGCGGGAGGGCCCGAACCGGGGAGCTGTTTTTT CASSLTSGRARTGELFF TRBJ2-2 TRBV7-2 TRBD2 NA
TGTGCCAGCAGTGATTGGGACAGGGGAGGCGTAGGCTACACCTTC CASSDWDRGGVGYTF TRBJ1-2 TRBV2 TRBD1 NA
TGTGCCTTGAGGAGGGTGCTCCCTAATGAAAAACTGTTTTTT CALRRVLPNEKLFF TRBJ1-4 TRBV30 NA NA
TGTGCCAGCAGCCCGGACAGGGGTTTCTTTGGCACAGATACGCAGTATTTT CASSPDRGFFGTDTQYF TRBJ2-3 TRBV7-9 TRBD1 NA
TGTGCCAGTAGTCTAGCGGGAGGGGCCTACGAGCAGTACTTC CASSLAGGAYEQYF TRBJ2-7 TRBV19 TRBD2 NA
TGTGCCAGCAGCAAGCATACAGGGGGGCATAATTCACCCCTCCACTTT CASSKHTGGHNSPLHF TRBJ1-6 TRBV21-1 NA NA
TGCGCCAGCAGCCCGGGACTAGCTGGACCAGAGACCCAGTACTTC CASSPGLAGPETQYF TRBJ2-5 TRBV4-1 TRBD2 NA
TGTGCCAGCAGTTTTTTAGCGGGAGGGCGGCCATTTGACTACAATGAGCAGTTCTTC CASSFLAGGRPFDYNEQFF TRBJ2-1 TRBV28 TRBD2 NA
TGTGCCAGCAGCGTAGGGCTGATTAATTCACCCCTCCACTTT CASSVGLINSPLHF TRBJ1-6 TRBV9 NA NA
TGTGCCAGTAGTAGCCAGACAGGGAACGGAAACACCATATATTTT CASSSQTGNGNTIYF TRBJ1-3 TRBV19 TRBD1 NA
TGCAGCTTCACACCCCCAGCGGGAGGTAGGGCAGATACGCAGTATTTT CSFTPPAGGRADTQYF TRBJ2-3 TRBV29-1 TRBD2 NA
TGTGCCTGCTATCGAACCGGGACTCCGGTTTACTTC CACYRTGTPVYF TRBJ2-7 TRBV30 NA NA
TGTGCCAGCAGCTCTTACAGGGGAGGGAACACTGAAGCTTTCTTT CASSSYRGGNTEAFF TRBJ1-1 TRBV5-6 TRBD1 NA
TGTGCCAGCAGTTTAGTGATAGCGGGGAGCACAGATACGCAGTATTTT CASSLVIAGSTDTQYF TRBJ2-3 TRBV27 TRBD2 NA
TGTGCCAGCAATCTAGGACAGGGGCCATCGAGTGGCTACACCTTC CASNLGQGPSSGYTF TRBJ1-2 TRBV28 TRBD1 NA
TGTGCCAGCAGCCGAATATCCCGGGACAAAGGGGCCAACGTCCTGACTTTC CASSRISRDKGANVLTF TRBJ2-6 TRBV7-9 NA NA
TGCGCCAGCAGCGGGAGTCGCACAGATACGCAGTATTTT CASSGSRTDTQYF TRBJ2-3 TRBV4-3 NA NA
TGTGCCAGCAGCGTGGCTAGCGGGTGGTACGAATACAATGAGCAGTTCTTC CASSVASGWYEYNEQFF TRBJ2-1 TRBV9 TRBD2 few
TGTGCCAGCTCACCAGGGCCAGACCAAGATACGCAGTATTTT CASSPGPDQDTQYF TRBJ2-3 TRBV18 NA NA
TGTGCCAGCAGTTACAGGGAAGTCCCTACCTACGAGCAGTACTTC CASSYREVPTYEQYF TRBJ2-7 TRBV27 NA NA
TGCGCCAGCAGCCAAGTTCTAGTACAGGGGGCGAGGACTGAAGCTTTCTTT CASSQVLVQGARTEAFF TRBJ1-1 TRBV4-1 TRBD1 NA